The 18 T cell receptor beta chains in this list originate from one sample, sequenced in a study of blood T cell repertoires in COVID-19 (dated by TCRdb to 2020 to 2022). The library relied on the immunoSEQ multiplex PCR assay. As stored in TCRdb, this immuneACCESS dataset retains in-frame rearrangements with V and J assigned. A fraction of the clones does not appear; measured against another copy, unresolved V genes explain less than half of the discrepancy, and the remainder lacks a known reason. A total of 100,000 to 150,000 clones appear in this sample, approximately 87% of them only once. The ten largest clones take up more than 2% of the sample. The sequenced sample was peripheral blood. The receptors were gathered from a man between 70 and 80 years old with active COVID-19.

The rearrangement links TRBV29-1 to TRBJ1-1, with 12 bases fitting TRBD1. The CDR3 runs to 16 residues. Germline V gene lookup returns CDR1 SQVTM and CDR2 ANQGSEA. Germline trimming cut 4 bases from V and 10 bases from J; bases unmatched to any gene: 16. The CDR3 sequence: CSVGASFRDRGPRAFF. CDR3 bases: TGCAGCGTTGGGGCCAGTTTCCGGGACAGGGGGCCGCGAGCTTTCTTT.

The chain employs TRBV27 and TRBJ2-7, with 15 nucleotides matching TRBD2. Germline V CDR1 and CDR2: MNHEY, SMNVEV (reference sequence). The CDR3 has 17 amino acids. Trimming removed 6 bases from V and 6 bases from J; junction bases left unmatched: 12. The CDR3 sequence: CASSHGLAGGPVPEQYF. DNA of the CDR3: TGTGCCAGCAGCCACGGACTAGCGGGAGGGCCGGTACCCGAGCAGTACTTC.

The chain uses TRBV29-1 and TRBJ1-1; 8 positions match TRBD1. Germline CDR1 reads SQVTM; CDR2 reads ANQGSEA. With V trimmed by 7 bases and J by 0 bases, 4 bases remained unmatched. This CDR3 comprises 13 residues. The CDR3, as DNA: TGCAGCGCTCGGACAGGGATGAACACTGAAGCTTTCTTT. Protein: CSARTGMNTEAFF. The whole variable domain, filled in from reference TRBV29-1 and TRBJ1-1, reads SAVISQKPSRDICQRGTSLTIQCQVDSQVTMMFWYRQQPGQSLTLIATANQGSEATYESGFVIDKFPISRPNLTFSTLTVSNMSPEDSSIYLCSARTGMNTEAFFGQGTRLTVV.

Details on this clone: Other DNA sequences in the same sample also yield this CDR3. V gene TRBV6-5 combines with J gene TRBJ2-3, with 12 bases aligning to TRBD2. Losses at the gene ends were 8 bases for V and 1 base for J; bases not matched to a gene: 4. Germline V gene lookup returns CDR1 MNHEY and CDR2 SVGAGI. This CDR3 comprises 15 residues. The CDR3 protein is CASGRLAGGTDTQYF. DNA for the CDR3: TGTGCCAGCGGACGACTAGCGGGAGGCACAGATACGCAGTATTTT.

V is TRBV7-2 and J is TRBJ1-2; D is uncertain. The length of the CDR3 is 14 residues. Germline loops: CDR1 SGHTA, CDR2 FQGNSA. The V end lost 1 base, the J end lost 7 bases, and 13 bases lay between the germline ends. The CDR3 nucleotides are TGTGCCAGCAGCTTAGATCCGGGTTTAGGTGGCTACACCTTC. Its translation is CASSLDPGLGGYTF.

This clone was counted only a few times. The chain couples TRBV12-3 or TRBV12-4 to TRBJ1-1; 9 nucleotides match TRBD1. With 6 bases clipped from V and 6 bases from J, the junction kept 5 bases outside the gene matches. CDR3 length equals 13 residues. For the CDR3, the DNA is TGTGCCAGCAGAGGGACAGGGCAGGCTGAAGCTTTCTTT. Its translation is CASRGTGQAEAFF.

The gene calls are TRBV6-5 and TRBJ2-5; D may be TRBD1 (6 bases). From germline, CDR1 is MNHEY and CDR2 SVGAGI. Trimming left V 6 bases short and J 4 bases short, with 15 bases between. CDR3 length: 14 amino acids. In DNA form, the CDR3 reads TGTGCCAGCAGCGCCACTTGGGGGCGAGAGACCCAGTACTTC. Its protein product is CASSATWGRETQYF.

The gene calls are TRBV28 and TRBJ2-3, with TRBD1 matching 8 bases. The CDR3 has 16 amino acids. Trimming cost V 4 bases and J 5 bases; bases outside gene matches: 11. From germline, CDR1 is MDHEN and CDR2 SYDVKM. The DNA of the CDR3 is TGTGCCAGCAGTTCAGACAGGGGCCGCCGGGGAGATACGCAGTATTTT. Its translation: CASSSDRGRRGDTQYF.

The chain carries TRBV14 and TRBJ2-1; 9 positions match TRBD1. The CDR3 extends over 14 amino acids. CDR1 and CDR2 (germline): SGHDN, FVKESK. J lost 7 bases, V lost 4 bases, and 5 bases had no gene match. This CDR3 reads CASSPWTGENEQFF. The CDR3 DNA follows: TGTGCCAGCAGCCCCTGGACAGGGGAAAATGAGCAGTTCTTC. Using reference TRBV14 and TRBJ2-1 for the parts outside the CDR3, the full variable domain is EAGVTQFPSHSVIEKGQTVTLRCDPISGHDNLYWYRRVMGKEIKFLLHFVKESKQDESGMPNNRFLAERTGGTYSTLKVQPAELEDSGVYFCASSPWTGENEQFFGPGTRLTVL.

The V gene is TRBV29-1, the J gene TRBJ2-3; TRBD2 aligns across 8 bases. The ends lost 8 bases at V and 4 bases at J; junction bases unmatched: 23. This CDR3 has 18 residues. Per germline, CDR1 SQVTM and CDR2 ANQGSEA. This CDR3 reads CSRPCQGNGTGGSDTQYF. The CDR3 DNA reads TGCAGCCGACCGTGCCAGGGAAATGGGACGGGAGGGTCAGATACGCAGTATTTT.

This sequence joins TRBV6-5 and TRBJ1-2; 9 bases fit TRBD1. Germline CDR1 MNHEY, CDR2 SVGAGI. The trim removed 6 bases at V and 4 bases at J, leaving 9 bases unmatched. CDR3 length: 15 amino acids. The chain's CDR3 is CASSDGAGQGYGYTF. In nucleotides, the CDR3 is TGTGCCAGCAGCGACGGCGCGGGACAGGGCTATGGCTACACCTTC.

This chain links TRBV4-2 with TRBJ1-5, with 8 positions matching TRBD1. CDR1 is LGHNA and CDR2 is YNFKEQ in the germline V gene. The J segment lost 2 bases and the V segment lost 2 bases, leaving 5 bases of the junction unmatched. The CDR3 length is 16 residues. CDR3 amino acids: CASSQHDRGRNQPQHF. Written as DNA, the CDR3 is TGTGCCAGCAGCCAACACGACAGGGGTCGCAATCAGCCCCAGCATTTT.

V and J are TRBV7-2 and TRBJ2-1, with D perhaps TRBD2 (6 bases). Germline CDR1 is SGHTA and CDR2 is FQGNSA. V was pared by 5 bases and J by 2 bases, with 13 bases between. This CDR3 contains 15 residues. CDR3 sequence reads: CASSPRSGAYNEQFF. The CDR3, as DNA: TGTGCCAGCAGCCCCCGTAGCGGAGCCTACAATGAGCAGTTCTTC.

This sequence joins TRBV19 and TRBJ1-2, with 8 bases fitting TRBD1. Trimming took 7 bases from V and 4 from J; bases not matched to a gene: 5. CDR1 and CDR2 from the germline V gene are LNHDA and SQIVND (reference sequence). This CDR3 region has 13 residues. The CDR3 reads CASNDRGAYGYTF. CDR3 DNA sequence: TGTGCCAGTAACGACAGGGGAGCCTATGGCTACACCTTC.

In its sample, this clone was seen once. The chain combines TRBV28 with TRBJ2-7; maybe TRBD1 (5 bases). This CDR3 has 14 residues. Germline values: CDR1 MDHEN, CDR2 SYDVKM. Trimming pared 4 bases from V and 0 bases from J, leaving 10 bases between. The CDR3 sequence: CASSSWTHSYEQYF. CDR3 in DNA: TGTGCCAGCAGTTCCTGGACACACTCCTACGAGCAGTACTTC.

CDR3 protein: CASSLAGTSGSGAHNEQFF. The CDR3 DNA follows: TGTGCCAGCAGCTTAGCCGGGACTAGCGGGAGTGGGGCTCACAATGAGCAGTTCTTC. The V and J genes are TRBV11-3 and TRBJ2-1; 14 positions agree with TRBD2. Germline loops: CDR1 SGHNT, CDR2 YENEEA. J gave up 5 bases and V 1 base, and 10 bases lay outside the gene matches. This CDR3 contains 19 residues.

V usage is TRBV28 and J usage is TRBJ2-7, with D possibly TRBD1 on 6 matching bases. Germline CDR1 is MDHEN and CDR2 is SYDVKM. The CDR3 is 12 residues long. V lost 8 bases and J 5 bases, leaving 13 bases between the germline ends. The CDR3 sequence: CASLGAFDEQYF. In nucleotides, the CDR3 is TGTGCCAGCCTGGGGGCCTTCGACGAGCAGTACTTC.

CDR3 residues: CASSSPGGTGELFF. CDR3 DNA sequence: TGTGCCAGCAGCAGTCCGGGGGGGACCGGGGAGCTGTTTTTT. The chain links TRBV28 to TRBJ2-2; 8 bases match TRBD2. CDR1 is MDHEN, CDR2 SYDVKM, per germline. This CDR3 spans 14 amino acids. Trimming took 6 bases from V and 5 from J; bases not matched to a gene: 5.